This TCR beta chain originates from a study of blood T cell repertoires in COVID-19. Using immunoSEQ multiplex PCR, the repertoire was profiled, and TCRdb retains in-frame clones only, with some absent. The table records roughly 180,000 clones, around 85% of them present only once. The CDR3 is made up of 12 amino acids. V lost 4 bases and J 3 bases, leaving 9 bases between the germline ends. Germline V gene data show CDR1 as GTSNPN and CDR2 as SVGIG (reference sequence). This clone was picked up a small number of times. The receptor was derived from a woman in her sixties or seventies with acute or convalescent COVID-19. Sequencing used peripheral blood. J is TRBJ1-2 and V is TRBV30; D not certain. Written as DNA, the CDR3 is TGTGCCTGGAATAGCGGATACTATGGCTACACCTTC. Residues: CAWNSGYYGYTF.